This record covers a single TCR beta chain. The CDR3 is 18 residues long. Germline loops: CDR1 SGHVS, CDR2 FNYEAQ. The V end was cut by 0 bases, the J end by 0 bases, with 15 bases between. Some clones are missing from TCRdb's copy, which holds only in-frame ones; the method was immunoSEQ multiplex PCR. Among under 300,000 clones listed, 70% to 90% were seen once. This sample is drawn from a study of blood T cell repertoires in COVID-19. Study details: The samples span acute and convalescent COVID-19 from the United States, Italy and Spain.

The receptor was derived from a man aged 60 to 69 with acute or convalescent COVID-19. The rearrangement joins TRBV7-6 to TRBJ1-3; D perhaps matches TRBD1 (6 bases). Material: peripheral blood. CDR3 in amino acids: CASSLASVTGLSGNTIYF. In nucleotides, the CDR3 is TGTGCCAGCAGCTTAGCGTCAGTTACAGGGCTCTCTGGAAACACCATATATTTT.